The 6 T cell receptor beta chains given below trace back to one sample, sequenced in a study of T cell changes during pregnancy in multiple sclerosis. The data were produced by immunoSEQ multiplex PCR, yet TCRdb's version contains in-frame clones alone and is incomplete. The sample gives 85,000 to 130,000 clones, 94% of which show up once; 0.9% is in the top ten. The source was peripheral blood, collected before pregnancy. These receptors all stem from a female donor with multiple sclerosis, enrolled in a pregnancy study.

The chain is built from TRBV10-1 and TRBJ1-4, with D unresolved. This CDR3 comprises 17 residues. The germline gives CDR1 WNHNN, CDR2 SYGVQD (reference sequence). Trimming cost V 0 bases and J 7 bases, with 18 bases left between them. The CDR3 loop reads CASSESKGGLGGEKLFF. CDR3 nucleotide sequence: TGCGCCAGCAGTGAGTCGAAAGGAGGGCTGGGAGGTGAAAAACTGTTTTTT.

The CDR3 loop reads CASSQGPFSNYGYTF. In DNA, the CDR3 is TGCGCCAGCAGCCAAGGGCCCTTTTCAAACTATGGCTACACCTTC. V gene TRBV4-1 combines with J gene TRBJ1-2; no definite D call. This CDR3 region has 15 residues. V lost 1 base and J 2 bases, leaving 11 bases between the germline ends. From germline, CDR1 is MGHRA and CDR2 YSYEKL.

This chain joins TRBV19 and TRBJ2-2; TRBD2 is a possible D gene (7 bases). The CDR3 consists of 13 residues. CDR1 and CDR2 (germline): LNHDA, SQIVND (reference sequence). V lost 11 bases and J lost 4, with 14 bases in between. CDR3 residues: CAGGGQGTGELFF. CDR3 DNA sequence: TGTGCCGGGGGGGGGCAGGGCACCGGGGAGCTGTTTTTT.

The chain joins TRBV7-3 to TRBJ1-2; 8 nucleotides align to TRBD1. This CDR3 contains 14 residues. J was trimmed by 7 bases and V by 1 base; bases with no gene match: 5. CDR1 SGHTA and CDR2 FQGTGA come from the germline V gene. The DNA for the CDR3 is TGTGCCAGCAGCTTAAACAGGGGGGTGGGTGGCTACACCTTC. Translation gives CASSLNRGVGGYTF.

The chain is built from TRBV28 and TRBJ1-2, with D unclear. The CDR3 has 12 residues. CDR1 and CDR2 (germline): MDHEN, SYDVKM. With 4 bases removed from V and 8 bases from J, the gap between germline ends came to 11 bases. CDR3 amino acids: CASSSGSGGYTF. The CDR3 bases are TGTGCCAGCAGTTCCGGGTCCGGAGGCTACACCTTC.

The chain employs TRBV30 and TRBJ2-7, with 12 bases identical to TRBD1. The CDR3 sequence is 12 residues long. Per the germline V gene, CDR1 is GTSNPN and CDR2 is SVGIG (reference sequence). CDR3 sequence: CAGDRGHSEQYF. CDR3 in DNA: TGTGCTGGGGACAGGGGGCATTCCGAGCAGTACTTC.